The clone carrying this TCR beta chain appeared a single time. Its antigen is unknown. These data originate in a study of cytomegalovirus exposure and HLA in healthy donors. The CDR3 is made up of 15 amino acids. Trimming stripped 4 bases from V and 5 bases from J, with 16 bases between. Germline CDR1 and CDR2: SGHDT and YYEEEE. General observations from the study: It was reportedly the case that the classifier diagnosed cytomegalovirus status with high specificity and sensitivity. Across donors, sequencing depth was assumed by presence/absence analyses to be roughly uniform.

It was with 60 Vbeta and 13 Jbeta primers that the PCR ran. Here immunoSEQ multiplex PCR was the method, and the copy in TCRdb shows in-frame clones only, minus some. The sample holds roughly 170,000 clones, roughly 83% seen once. The sequence came from a man aged 30 to 45 in good health and CMV-seronegative. The sample consisted of PBMCs. The chain links TRBV5-6 to TRBJ1-5; maybe TRBD1 (5 bases). Written as DNA, the CDR3 is TGTGCCAGCAGCCTTCTCGGGGGATGGGATCAGCCCCAGCATTTT. Its translation is CASSLLGGWDQPQHF.